A single sample is the source of the 12 T cell receptor beta chains below, sequenced in a study of cytotoxic CD8 clonotypes in ibrutinib-treated CLL. The protocol was immunoSEQ multiplex PCR, while the TCRdb copy is restricted to in-frame clones and leaves out a portion. Here the sample spans about 130,000 clones, 80% to 90% being singletons. Sequenced here: PBMCs, sampled after 24 months of ibrutinib treatment. The receptors here all came from a human donor with chronic lymphocytic leukemia.

This clone came up once. CDR3 amino acids: CASSFTLLASSSYNEQFF. CDR3 in DNA: TGTGCCAGCAGCTTCACCCTACTAGCGTCGAGCTCCTACAATGAGCAGTTCTTC. V usage is TRBV7-8 and J usage is TRBJ2-1; TRBD2 matches at 7 bases. Trimming removed 3 bases from V and 0 bases from J; junction bases left unmatched: 11. This CDR3 spans 18 amino acids. The V gene's germline CDR1 is SGHVS and CDR2 FQNEAQ.

This chain joins TRBV10-3 and TRBJ2-1, with 12 bases matching TRBD1. The germline V gene has CDR1 ENHRY and CDR2 SYGVKD. J lost 4 bases, V lost 5 bases, and 6 bases had no gene match. This CDR3 spans 16 amino acids. The CDR3 loop is CAISPGTGGAYNEQFF. The CDR3 nucleotides read TGTGCCATCAGTCCCGGGACAGGGGGCGCATACAATGAGCAGTTCTTC.

The genes are TRBV29-1 and TRBJ2-7; D gene ambiguous. This CDR3 region has 17 residues. V was shortened by 4 bases and J by 0 bases, with 22 bases between the two germline ends. Per germline, CDR1 SQVTM and CDR2 ANQGSEA. In DNA form, the CDR3 reads TGCAGCGTTGTATCCAGGCTGCCTAGGGATTCCTCCTACGAGCAGTACTTC. Amino acid sequence: CSVVSRLPRDSSYEQYF.

The chain couples TRBV7-3 to TRBJ2-3; 7 bases are a match to TRBD2. The germline V gene has CDR1 SGHTA and CDR2 FQGTGA. The V and J ends lost 3 bases and 5 bases, in that order; junction bases with no gene match: 8. The CDR3 is made up of 15 amino acids. CDR3 nucleotide sequence: TGTGCCAGCAGCTTCCAGGCCGGCGGGGGAGATACGCAGTATTTT. Translating it yields CASSFQAGGGDTQYF.

The chain's CDR3 is CASSPSSGAVAEQYF. The CDR3, as DNA: TGTGCCAGCAGCCCCTCGAGTGGGGCTGTGGCCGAGCAGTACTTC. This chain uses TRBV7-9 with TRBJ2-7, with D possibly TRBD1 on 5 matching bases. The CDR3 runs 15 residues. CDR1 is SEHNR and CDR2 is FQNEAQ in the germline V gene (reference sequence). Deletions cut 5 bases from V and 6 bases from J, with 20 bases between.

J is TRBJ2-7 and V is TRBV9; 7 bases agree with TRBD1. V shed 3 bases, J shed 0 bases, and the junction held 3 bases outside the gene matches. Germline V CDR1 and CDR2: SGDLS, YYNGEE. CDR3 length equals 14 residues. CDR3 residues: CASSGGQSSYEQYF. CDR3 sequence (DNA): TGTGCCAGCAGCGGGGGACAGTCCTCCTACGAGCAGTACTTC.

The gene calls are TRBV5-4 and TRBJ1-1; 7 bases align to TRBD1. V lost 4 bases, J lost 1 base, and 4 bases stayed unmatched. Per the germline V gene, CDR1 is SGHNT and CDR2 is YYREEE (reference sequence). The CDR3 runs to 14 residues. Here the CDR3 reads CASSPGQRNTEAFF. The CDR3 nucleotides read TGTGCCAGCAGCCCGGGACAGAGGAACACTGAAGCTTTCTTT.

The chain couples TRBV7-6 to TRBJ1-1, with D perhaps TRBD1 (6 bases). Per the germline V gene, CDR1 is SGHVS and CDR2 is FNYEAQ. The CDR3 runs 17 residues. V was pared by 2 bases and J by 1 base, with 17 bases between. The CDR3 nucleotides read TGTGCCAGCAGCTTAAGGGGGGGGCCTTCATCGAACACTGAAGCTTTCTTT. It encodes CASSLRGGPSSNTEAFF.

This clone was detected only once. The rearrangement uses TRBV5-1 and TRBJ2-2; D remains unclear. The V and J ends lost 4 bases and 1 base respectively, with 8 bases between them. Germline V lookup: CDR1 SGHRS, CDR2 YFSETQ. This CDR3 comprises 14 residues. CDR3 sequence (DNA): TGCGCCAGCAGCCCGACGGTGAACACCGGGGAGCTGTTTTTT. This codes for CASSPTVNTGELFF.

This chain links TRBV7-3 with TRBJ2-2; TRBD2 is a possible D gene (6 bases). The CDR3 has 14 residues. CDR1 is SGHTA, CDR2 FQGTGA, per germline. V shed 3 bases and J shed 5 bases, with 10 bases lying between them. CDR3 amino acids: CASSLVRGTGELFF. The CDR3 DNA follows: TGTGCCAGCAGCTTGGTTCGGGGGACCGGGGAGCTGTTTTTT.

The chain recombines TRBV6-5 with TRBJ1-3; D ambiguous. V shed 3 bases and J shed 1 base, with 13 bases lying between them. CDR1 MNHEY and CDR2 SVGAGI come from the germline V gene. The CDR3 has 16 amino acids. CDR3 bases: TGTGCCAGCAGTTATAAGGCCTCAACGTCTGGAAACACCATATATTTT. It encodes CASSYKASTSGNTIYF.

V usage is TRBV7-3 and J usage is TRBJ2-3; 12 bases are a match to TRBD2. CDR1 is SGHTA and CDR2 is FQGTGA in the germline V gene. Losses at the gene ends were 5 bases for V and 1 base for J; bases not matched to a gene: 10. This CDR3 has 18 residues. CDR3 loop: CASSPWGTSGSGTDTQYF. DNA for the CDR3: TGTGCCAGCAGCCCGTGGGGGACTAGCGGGTCCGGCACAGATACGCAGTATTTT.